These T cell receptor beta chains were read from a single sample in a study of beta chain features in type 1 diabetes. Clones were read by immunoSEQ multiplex PCR, and TCRdb kept only the in-frame ones, dropping some. The top ten clones hold roughly 0.04% of a sample with roughly 400,000 clones, over 11% of them seen once. The sequenced sample consisted of naive CD4+ T cells from blood. Receptors originate from a man under 40 in good health. Each CDR3 is given with its conserved first and last residue. D genes are given only for firm matches. Size is stated for part of the rows, as once, few or many counts, or as a class when the clone is expanded.

TGCAGCGTTTCATTCACAGATACGCAGTATTTT	CSVSFTDTQYF	many	-	TRBJ2-3	TRBV29-1
TGTGCCAGCAGCCCAAGATTCGGACAGGGTGGGAACACTGAAGCTTTCTTT	CASSPRFGQGGNTEAFF	-	TRBD1	TRBJ1-1	TRBV14
TGTGCCAGCAGTGGGACTAGCCCGAACACCGGGGAGCTGTTTTTT	CASSGTSPNTGELFF	-	TRBD2	TRBJ2-2	TRBV2
TGCGCCAGCAGCCAAGATCGGGAGCCACGCTGGGCGCAGCCCCAGCATTTT	CASSQDREPRWAQPQHF	-	-	TRBJ1-5	TRBV4-1
TGTGCCTGGAGTCCCCGACTAGCGGGAGGGATCCAGTACTTC	CAWSPRLAGGIQYF	-	TRBD2	TRBJ2-5	TRBV30
TGTGCCAGCAGTTACTCGAGGGGATCAAAGACCCAGTACTTC	CASSYSRGSKTQYF	few	-	TRBJ2-5	TRBV6-5
TGTGCCAGCAGGCTAGGGCGGGTCAGCACAGATACGCAGTATTTT	CASRLGRVSTDTQYF	few	-	TRBJ2-3	TRBV6-6
TGCAGCGTTGAAGAAACCACCACAGATACGCAGTATTTT	CSVEETTTDTQYF	-	-	TRBJ2-3	TRBV29-1
TGCAGCGTTGAAGGGGCTAGCGGGAGGGCTAGCACAGATACGCAGTATTTT	CSVEGASGRASTDTQYF	few	TRBD2	TRBJ2-3	TRBV29-1
TGTGCCAGCAGGCGCAAACTCACAGATACGCAGTATTTT	CASRRKLTDTQYF	-	-	TRBJ2-3	TRBV7-9
TGTGCCAGCAGCCAAGAGGGGACAGGGCTTTCCTACAATGAGCAGTTCTTC	CASSQEGTGLSYNEQFF	-	TRBD1	TRBJ2-1	TRBV14
TGTGCCAGCAGACAGGCTCGGAGCACAGATACGCAGTATTTT	CASRQARSTDTQYF	-	-	TRBJ2-3	TRBV6-1
TGTGCCAGTAGTATTACCCCGAAACAGGGCTATGGCTACACCTTC	CASSITPKQGYGYTF	few	-	TRBJ1-2	TRBV19
TGCGCCAGCAGCCAAGAAAGGACGCGCCTACTAGCGGGAAGCTACAATGAGCAGTTCTTC	CASSQERTRLLAGSYNEQFF	few	TRBD2	TRBJ2-1	TRBV4-3
TGTGCCAGCAGAGGGTTTGGCACAGATACGCAGTATTTT	CASRGFGTDTQYF	-	-	TRBJ2-3	TRBV5-4
TGCGCCAGCAGGGGCACAGGCATGAACACTGAAGCTTTCTTT	CASRGTGMNTEAFF	-	-	TRBJ1-1	TRBV5-1
TGTGCCATCAGCACGGGACAGGTGTACAATGAGCAGTTCTTC	CAISTGQVYNEQFF	many	TRBD1	TRBJ2-1	TRBV10-3
TGTGCCAGCAGCTTAGGACTAGCGGGAGTCCGAGATACGCAGTATTTT	CASSLGLAGVRDTQYF	-	TRBD2	TRBJ2-3	TRBV7-9
TGTGCCTGGAGTCCAATAGCGGCAACCCAACATACGCAGTATTTT	CAWSPIAATQHTQYF	few	-	TRBJ2-3	TRBV30
TGCAGCGCTATAACCTCGGGACGGTTGAACACTGAAGCTTTCTTT	CSAITSGRLNTEAFF	-	-	TRBJ1-1	TRBV29-1
TGTGCCAGCAGCCAAGGGACCCATCAGCCCCAGCATTTT	CASSQGTHQPQHF	-	-	TRBJ1-5	TRBV7-6
TGTGCCAGCACCCTCATACAGGGGGCGCTTACAGATACGCAGTATTTT	CASTLIQGALTDTQYF	few	TRBD1	TRBJ2-3	TRBV7-2
TGTGCCAGCAGCCCGAAGTGGAAGACAGATACGCAGTATTTT	CASSPKWKTDTQYF	-	-	TRBJ2-3	TRBV5-4
TGCGCCAGCAAAAGGTGGGCAGAAGAAGAGACCCAGTACTTC	CASKRWAEEETQYF	-	-	TRBJ2-5	TRBV5-1
TGCGCCAGCAGCCAACAACGGGACAGAGACTACGAGCAGTACTTC	CASSQQRDRDYEQYF	-	TRBD1	TRBJ2-7	TRBV4-3
TGCAGCGTTTTCGGCAGGATGAACACTGAAGCTTTCTTT	CSVFGRMNTEAFF	-	-	TRBJ1-1	TRBV29-1
TGTGCCAGCAGCTTGGTTAGCGGGATGGCTGAGCAGTTCTTC	CASSLVSGMAEQFF	few	TRBD2	TRBJ2-1	TRBV5-4
TGTGCCATCAGTGTAGGCGGGAACACCGGGGAGCTGTTTTTT	CAISVGGNTGELFF	few	-	TRBJ2-2	TRBV10-3
TGTGCCAGCAGTTACTCCCGCGTGGGCTACGAGCAGTACTTC	CASSYSRVGYEQYF	-	-	TRBJ2-7	TRBV6-5
TGTGCCAGCAGGCTGGGAACGAGGACCGGGGAGCTGTTTTTT	CASRLGTRTGELFF	few	-	TRBJ2-2	TRBV7-9
TGTGCCAGCAGCCCCGGGACTAGCTTGAATGAGCAGTTCTTC	CASSPGTSLNEQFF	few	TRBD2	TRBJ2-1	TRBV5-6
TGTGCCACCAGCCAACAGGGAGTCGGCTACACCTTC	CATSQQGVGYTF	many	-	TRBJ1-2	TRBV15
TGCGCCAGCAGCCAAGATCGGCAACTAGCGGGGGGCCCCACCTACAATGAGCAGTTCTTC	CASSQDRQLAGGPTYNEQFF	-	TRBD2	TRBJ2-1	TRBV4-1
TGTGCCAGCAGAAGACAGGGGGCGGGTCAGCCCCAGCATTTT	CASRRQGAGQPQHF	-	TRBD1	TRBJ1-5	TRBV7-2
TGTGCCAGCAGCGTTGTGGCGACAGATACGCAGTATTTT	CASSVVATDTQYF	few	-	TRBJ2-3	TRBV9
TGCAGCGTTGAAGTATATAGCGGATACAATGAGCAGTTCTTC	CSVEVYSGYNEQFF	few	-	TRBJ2-1	TRBV29-1
TGTGCCAGCAGCTTTGGGCGCAGCGGGTTAACAGATACGCAGTATTTT	CASSFGRSGLTDTQYF	-	-	TRBJ2-3	TRBV11-3
TGTGCCAGCAGCTTGGAAGTCTACGGCTCCTACAATGAGCAGTTCTTC	CASSLEVYGSYNEQFF	-	-	TRBJ2-1	TRBV5-4
TGTGCCAGCAGCGTAGAGGCCTTCGGGACAGGCACTTTCACAGATACGCAGTATTTT	CASSVEAFGTGTFTDTQYF	few	TRBD1	TRBJ2-3	TRBV9
TGCAGCGCTGGAGCGGGGAATCAGCCCCAGCATTTT	CSAGAGNQPQHF	-	-	TRBJ1-5	TRBV29-1
TGTGCCAGCAGCCCCTCGGGGGCGGGGGCCAAAAACATTCAGTACTTC	CASSPSGAGAKNIQYF	-	-	TRBJ2-4	TRBV7-3
TGTGCCAGCATCTTGAACAGGAATAGCAATCAGCCCCAGCATTTT	CASILNRNSNQPQHF	-	-	TRBJ1-5	TRBV7-2
TGTGCCAGCAGGCGACAGTTCCAAGAGACCCAGTACTTC	CASRRQFQETQYF	-	-	TRBJ2-5	TRBV6-1
TGCGCCAGCAGCCAAGATCGAACAGGGACAGATACGCAGTATTTT	CASSQDRTGTDTQYF	-	-	TRBJ2-3	TRBV4-3
TGTGCCAGCTCACGCGCAGGTGACTCTGGAAACACCATATATTTT	CASSRAGDSGNTIYF	-	-	TRBJ1-3	TRBV18
TGCAGCGTTCGGGTATCACAGGGGGCTCAGGGCTACACCTTC	CSVRVSQGAQGYTF	-	TRBD1	TRBJ1-2	TRBV29-1
TGTGCCTGGAGCACCCTAAGGGATGAGCAGTTCTTC	CAWSTLRDEQFF	-	-	TRBJ2-1	TRBV30
TGTGCCAGCAGCTCATCCCGCGGGCAGCCCTATGGCTACACCTTC	CASSSSRGQPYGYTF	-	-	TRBJ1-2	TRBV11-3
TGTGCCAGCAGTCACCGGGACATCCAAGATACGCAGTATTTT	CASSHRDIQDTQYF	few	-	TRBJ2-3	TRBV28
TGTGCCAGCAGCCTCCCGGGACTAGCGGGAGAGACCCAGTACTTC	CASSLPGLAGETQYF	few	TRBD2	TRBJ2-5	TRBV5-4
TGTGCCAGCTCTCTGGACGACAGTGTAGCCTATGGCTACACCTTC	CASSLDDSVAYGYTF	few	-	TRBJ1-2	TRBV18